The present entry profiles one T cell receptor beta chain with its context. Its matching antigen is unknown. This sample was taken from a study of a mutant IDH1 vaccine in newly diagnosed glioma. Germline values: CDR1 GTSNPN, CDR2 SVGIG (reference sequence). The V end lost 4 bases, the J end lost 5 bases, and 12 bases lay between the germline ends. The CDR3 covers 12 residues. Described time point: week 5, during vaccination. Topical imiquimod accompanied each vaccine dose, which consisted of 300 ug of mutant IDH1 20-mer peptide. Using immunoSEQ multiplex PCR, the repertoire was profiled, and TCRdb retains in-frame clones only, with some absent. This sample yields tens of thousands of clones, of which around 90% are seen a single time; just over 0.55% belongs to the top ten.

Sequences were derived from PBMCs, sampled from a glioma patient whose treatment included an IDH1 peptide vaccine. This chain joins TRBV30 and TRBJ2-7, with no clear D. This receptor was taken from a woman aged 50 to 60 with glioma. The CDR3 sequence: CAWIVSDHEQYF. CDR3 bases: TGTGCCTGGATAGTCAGCGACCACGAGCAGTACTTC.